Following are 22 T cell receptor beta chains from one sample sequenced in a study of T cells generated in artificial thymic organoids. Organoids aggregated human HSPCs with DLL1-transduced murine MS5 stromal cells. Residual T cells were removed by FACS sorting CD34+CD3- progenitor cells before seeding the organoids. Semi-nested PCR with reverse primers in the TRAC or TRBC constant regions amplified each chain separately. TCRdb re-analysed the 5' RACE reads in MiXCR, keeping a single row per CDR3 protein. The data show some 7,200 distinct CDR3 sequences, with 24% seen just once and roughly 3.3% held by the top ten. Their antigen targets remain unknown. The sample comprised naive CD8+ T cells grown in artificial thymic organoids from cord blood stem and progenitor cells. Subset noted: CD3+TCRalphabeta+CD8SP T cells; for blood, CD45RO-CCR7+ naive CD8+ T cells. These TCRs come from a human donor who gave cord blood stem cells for thymic organoid culture, a cardiac surgery patient who gave postnatal thymus, or a blood donor (not recorded which).

Judged by abundance, this clonotype is medium-sized. This chain links TRBV12-2 with TRBJ2-2; the table names TRBD1, a call not compared with the DNA. TRBV12-2 is given as a pseudogene. There are 15 residues in the CDR3. The CDR3 is CASRSTGANTGELFF. CDR3 DNA sequence: TGTGCAAGTCGCTCGACAGGGGCCAACACCGGGGAGCTGTTTTTT.

The chain carries TRBV18 and TRBJ1-4; no clear D gene. V shed 2 bases and J shed 0 bases, with 13 bases lying between them. The V gene's germline CDR1 is KGHSH and CDR2 LQKENI. CDR3 length: 17 residues. CDR3 protein: CASSPNSPLATNEKLFF. The CDR3, as DNA: TGTGCCAGCTCACCAAACAGCCCCCTCGCAACTAATGAAAAACTGTTTTTT. Together with reference TRBV18 and TRBJ1-4, the CDR3 gives the full variable domain: NAGVMQNPRHLVRRRGQEARLRCSPMKGHSHVYWYRQLPEEGLKFMVYLQKENIIDESGMPKERFSAEFPKEGPSILRIQQVVRGDSAAYFCASSPNSPLATNEKLFFGSGTQLSVL.

The chain couples TRBV2 to TRBJ1-3, with a tentative D call TRBD1 (6 bases). Germline V gives CDR1 SNHLY, CDR2 FYNNEI. This CDR3 spans 17 amino acids. Trimming stripped 4 bases from V and 0 bases from J, with 16 bases between. The CDR3 DNA follows: TGTGCCAGCAGTGCGTGTACAGGGACCTTCTCTGGAAACACCATATATTTT. It specifies CASSACTGTFSGNTIYF. Full variable domain (remainder filled in from reference TRBV2 and TRBJ1-3): EPEVTQTPSHQVTQMGQEVILRCVPISNHLYFYWYRQILGQKVEFLVSFYNNEISEKSEIFDDQFSVERPDGSNFTLKIRSTKLEDSAMYFCASSACTGTFSGNTIYFGEGSWLTVV.

Sample share makes this clonotype medium-sized. The chain links TRBV4-1 to TRBJ2-7; TRBD2 aligns across 8 bases. CDR1 is MGHRA and CDR2 is YSYEKL in the germline V gene. The CDR3 consists of 14 residues. The trim removed 3 bases at V and 1 base at J, leaving 2 bases unmatched. The DNA for the CDR3 is TGCGCCAGCAGCCATTCTAGCGGGTCCTACGAGCAGTACTTC. Translation: CASSHSSGSYEQYF.

V gene TRBV7-9 combines with J gene TRBJ2-7; tentatively, D is TRBD1 (6 bases). V dropped 4 bases and J dropped 0 bases, with 13 bases sitting between them. The CDR3 is 15 residues long. Germline CDR1 reads SEHNR; CDR2 reads FQNEAQ (reference sequence). The CDR3 nucleotides read TGTGCCAGCAGCTCCGGGACACAAAACTCCTACGAGCAGTACTTC. Its protein product is CASSSGTQNSYEQYF.

With respect to this clonotype: A much larger clone lies a single base off, so this may be a read error. The chain employs TRBV12-3 or TRBV12-4 and TRBJ2-5, with a tentative D call TRBD2 (5 bases). The CDR3 covers 14 residues. The V and J ends lost 3 bases and 4 bases respectively, with 12 bases between them. The CDR3 spells CASSFHGVGETQYF. In DNA form, the CDR3 reads TGTGCCAGCAGTTTTCACGGGGTAGGAGAGACCCAGTACTTC.

This clonotype occurred a few times. Written as DNA, the CDR3 is TGTGCCAGCAGTGGCGACCACAGGGGATACAATGTGAACACTGAAGCTTTCTTT. It translates to CASSGDHRGYNVNTEAFF. This chain joins TRBV6-4 and TRBJ1-1, with 7 bases aligning to TRBD1. The germline CDR1 and CDR2 sequences are MRHNA and SNTAGT. V shed 4 bases, J shed 0 bases, and the junction held 14 bases outside the gene matches. There are 18 residues in the CDR3.

Note on this clonotype: One end of the junction does not line up with germline, which may come from a read error. The chain's CDR3 is CASSPHVFYGYTF. The CDR3 region has the DNA TGTGCCAGCTCTCCACACGTTTTCTATGGCTACACCTTC. The rearrangement links TRBV18 to TRBJ1-2, with unresolved D. The length of the CDR3 is 13 residues. CDR1 is KGHSH, CDR2 LQKENI, per germline. Based on the CDR3 plus reference TRBV18 and TRBJ1-2, the full variable domain is NAGVMQNPRHLVRRRGQEARLRCSPMKGHSHVYWYRQLPEEGLKFMVYLQKENIIDESGMPKERFSAEFPKEGPSILRIQQVVRGDSAAYFCASSPHVFYGYTFGSGTRLTVV.

The V gene is TRBV28, the J gene TRBJ1-5, with 7 bases that match TRBD1. Germline CDR1 MDHEN, CDR2 SYDVKM. V was clipped by 6 bases and J by 0 bases; unmatched bases: 5. The CDR3 runs 15 residues. CDR3 coding DNA: TGTGCCAGCAGCTCTCCAGGGGGTAGCAATCAGCCCCAGCATTTT. Amino acids: CASSSPGGSNQPQHF.

In this sample, this clonotype turned up a few times. V and J are TRBV11-2 and TRBJ1-5; 10 bases map to TRBD1. J gave up 2 bases and V 5 bases, and 6 bases lay outside the gene matches. This CDR3 is 16 amino acids long. CDR1 is SGHAT, CDR2 FQNNGV, per germline. In DNA form, the CDR3 reads TGTGCCAGCAGCGGGGGACAGGGGATCTGCAATCAGCCCCAGCATTTT. Its translation is CASSGGQGICNQPQHF.

This chain joins TRBV12-3 or TRBV12-4 and TRBJ1-5, with D perhaps matching TRBD1 (5 bases). The CDR3 totals 14 residues. Trimming removed 6 bases from V and 6 bases from J, with 15 bases in between. The CDR3 spells CASRPPGTGQPQHF. CDR3 nucleotide sequence: TGTGCCAGCAGACCCCCAGGGACGGGTCAGCCCCAGCATTTT.

J is TRBJ1-4 and V is TRBV4-2, with TRBD1 as a possible D gene (6 bases). V lost 8 bases, J lost 5 bases, and 21 bases lay in between. From germline, CDR1 is LGHNA and CDR2 YNFKEQ. The CDR3 runs to 16 residues. CDR3 DNA: TGTGCCAGCCGCCCGGCAGGGGCCAGGGAGAATGAAAAACTGTTTTTT. Protein product: CASRPAGARENEKLFF.

This chain links TRBV5-1 with TRBJ2-7, with TRBD1 matching 7 bases. The CDR3 is 17 residues long. Trimming cost V 1 base and J 2 bases; bases outside gene matches: 12. Germline V gene lookup returns CDR1 SGHRS and CDR2 YFSETQ. The CDR3 DNA reads TGCGCCAGCAGCTTGAGGATTGGGGCAGGGGGTCCCTACGAGCAGTACTTC. Translation gives CASSLRIGAGGPYEQYF. The complete variable domain, with remaining parts taken from reference TRBV5-1 and TRBJ2-7, reads KAGVTQTPRYLIKTRGQQVTLSCSPISGHRSVSWYQQTPGQGLQFLFEYFSETQRNKGNFPGRFSGRQFSNSRSEMNVSTLELGDSALYLCASSLRIGAGGPYEQYFGPGTRLTVT.

The chain carries TRBV6-6 and TRBJ1-2; no clear D. The germline V gene encodes CDR1 MNHNY and CDR2 SVGAGI (reference sequence). Between the trimmed V and J ends, which lost 6 bases and 4 bases, there was a span of 12 bases. CDR3 length: 13 residues. CDR3 region: CASSSRVGYGYTF. As DNA, the CDR3 is TGTGCCAGCAGCTCCCGGGTCGGCTATGGCTACACCTTC.

This chain uses TRBV5-6 with TRBJ1-6; D is ambiguous. CDR1 is SGHDT, CDR2 YYEEEE, per germline. The CDR3 covers 14 residues. The ends were cut back, 4 bases at V and 4 bases at J, with 9 bases in the middle. The CDR3 loop is CASSPGLYNSPLHF. CDR3 bases: TGTGCCAGCAGCCCCGGACTTTATAATTCACCCCTCCACTTT.

Details on this clonotype: This may stem from a read error, because a much larger clone lies one nucleotide away. Without the conserved terminal phenylalanine or tryptophan, this CDR3 likely stems from a read error. V is TRBV12-3 or TRBV12-4 and J is TRBJ2-7; 9 positions agree with TRBD2. Unmatched junction bases numbered 10, after V lost 6 bases and J lost 4 bases. There are 15 residues in the CDR3. The CDR3 loop reads CASRPPSGAPYEQYL. The CDR3 DNA is TGTGCCAGCAGGCCCCCTAGCGGGGCACCATACGAGCAGTACCTC.

This clonotype rates as medium-sized (0.01 to 0.1%). The V and J genes are TRBV24-1 and TRBJ2-6, with D possibly matching TRBD1 (6 bases). The V and J ends lost 9 bases and 1 base respectively, with 15 bases between them. The CDR3 consists of 16 residues. Germline CDR1 and CDR2: KGHDR and SFDVKD. The chain's CDR3 is CATADRNPSGANVLTF. CDR3 coding DNA: TGTGCCACCGCAGACAGGAACCCTTCTGGGGCCAACGTCCTGACTTTC.

The chain recombines TRBV28 with TRBJ1-2, with a possible D match to TRBD1 (5 bases). The CDR3 is 14 residues long. V lost 3 bases and J lost 3, with 11 bases in between. Per the germline V gene, CDR1 is MDHEN and CDR2 is SYDVKM. The CDR3 sequence: CASSFRGGDYGYTF. The CDR3 DNA reads as TGTGCCAGCAGTTTCCGGGGAGGGGACTATGGCTACACCTTC.

In regard to this clonotype: An end of the junction differs from the germline gene, which may be a read error. V is TRBV5-1 and J is TRBJ2-2; a weak D match, TRBD2 (6 bases). Germline CDR1 reads SGHRS; CDR2 reads YFSETQ. The CDR3 extends over 15 amino acids. The CDR3 coding sequence is TGCGCCAGCAGCCTAATCGGACGGGTTGGCGGGGAGCCGTTTTTT. The encoded protein is CASSLIGRVGGEPFF.

By share, this clonotype ranks as medium-sized. The V gene is TRBV20-1, the J gene TRBJ1-1, with a tentative D call TRBD1 (6 bases). CDR1 and CDR2 (germline): DFQATT, SNEGSKA (reference sequence). CDR3 length: 11 amino acids. V shed 6 bases and J shed 7 bases, with 12 bases lying between them. CDR3: CSASGRGEAFF. CDR3 nucleotide sequence: TGCAGTGCCTCGGGCAGGGGTGAAGCTTTCTTT.

This clonotype is medium-sized (0.01 to 0.1%). This rearrangement joins TRBV5-1 to TRBJ2-5; 10 bases fit TRBD1. Germline values: CDR1 SGHRS, CDR2 YFSETQ. This CDR3 is 15 amino acids long. Trimming cost V 3 bases and J 4 bases; bases outside gene matches: 6. The CDR3 loop reads CASSSGTGEGETQYF. CDR3 nucleotides: TGCGCCAGCAGCTCTGGGACAGGGGAAGGAGAGACCCAGTACTTC.

This clonotype was detected only a few times. The chain joins TRBV12-3 or TRBV12-4 to TRBJ2-1; 11 bases align to TRBD1. Losses at the gene ends were 1 base for V and 9 bases for J; bases not matched to a gene: 14. CDR3 length equals 18 residues. For the CDR3, the DNA is TGTGCCAGCAGTTTAGGGACAGGGGGCCCTAAGAACCCGGGTGAGCAGTTCTTC. This translates into CASSLGTGGPKNPGEQFF.